The rows below give T cell receptor beta chains drawn from one sample of a study of CD8 T cell repertoires and HIV-1 epitope variants. For these receptors, no antigen is known. Measured with immunoSEQ multiplex PCR; TCRdb has only the in-frame clones, and not every one. The repertoire holds roughly 7,000 clones, with under 75% as singletons. Sequencing used cultured CD8+ T cells derived from PBMCs. The source is a male donor with HIV. The CDR3 runs from the conserved cysteine through the conserved F or W.

TRBJ2-5 14 TRBV11-2 CASSLVGSPGTQYF
TRBJ1-5 17 TRBV21-1 CASSKGSGPYSNQPQHF
TRBJ2-5 15 TRBV9 CASSVASSGGETQYF
TRBJ2-7 17 TRBV7-2 CASSLGDGAASTYEQYF
TRBJ2-7 13 TRBV7-8 CASSRTEVHEQYF
TRBJ1-2 16 TRBV7-9 CASSPWPVELDYGYTF
TRBJ1-4 15 TRBV28 CASSLQGGANEKLFF
TRBJ1-5 15 TRBV27 CASSPGRGGEQPQHF
TRBJ1-2 17 TRBV4-2 CASSQAGMGQGAVSYTF
TRBJ2-3 18 TRBV11-2 CASSFSSGGDFYTDTQYF
TRBJ2-2 14 TRBV5-4 CASSLATGTGELFF
TRBJ2-1 14 TRBV5-8 CASSLGDVYNEQFF
TRBJ2-3 15 TRBV11-1 CASSLAGGGTDTQYF
TRBJ2-1 16 TRBV19 CASSMSGGDDYNEQFF
TRBJ2-2 14 TRBV11-2 CASSSDNRPGELFF
TRBJ1-1 16 TRBV27 CASSFGTLSMGTEAFF
TRBJ2-7 14 TRBV28 CASSLARPLDEQYF
TRBJ2-2 16 TRBV7-9 CASRYPGTQDTGELFF
TRBJ1-1 13 TRBV30 CAWSAGTGDEAFF
TRBJ1-5 14 TRBV6-1 CASSYDTPGQPQHF
TRBJ2-1 15 TRBV19 CASSITGGSYNEQFF
TRBJ1-1 8 TRBV2 CASSEAFF
TRBJ2-1 14 TRBV7-9 CASSLTGLANEQFF
TRBJ2-2 13 TRBV27 CASSFPGLEELFF
TRBJ2-1 15 TRBV18 CASSASGISYNEQFF
TRBJ2-3 16 TRBV9 CASSAAPGLGTDTQYF
TRBJ1-1 13 TRBV30 CAWRGWGSTEAFF
TRBJ2-1 15 TRBV30 CAWSASRTSDNEQFF
TRBJ2-7 15 TRBV28 CATSLRLGQLYEQYF
TRBJ2-1 13 TRBV28 CASSLSRGDEQFF
TRBJ1-5 14 TRBV5-4 CASSLWGDGQPQHF
TRBJ2-1 13 TRBV6-5 CATQTGSYNEQFF
TRBJ2-7 13 TRBV4-1 CASSQGTSNEQYF
TRBJ1-4 17 TRBV7-8 CASSLRVPQEFYEKLFF
TRBJ1-2 12 TRBV5-8 CASSLRAGGYTF